This TCR beta chain was sequenced in a study of blood T cell repertoires in COVID-19. Looking at the study overall: Collection of acute and convalescent COVID-19 samples took place in the United States, Italy and Spain. PBMCs, B-cell-depleted T cells, or T cells were the source of the cDNA or gDNA that made up the material.

This CDR3 is 11 amino acids long. Germline V gives CDR1 LGHDT, CDR2 YNNKEL (reference sequence). After removal of 6 bases from V and 10 bases from J, the junction contained 3 bases not matched to a gene. Original processing methods: Amplification with reference gene primers provided the estimates of nucleated cell counts. Profiling relied on immunoSEQ multiplex PCR, and the TCRdb table lists in-frame clones only, not all of them. That table gives V, J and clone size, and the DNA gave D and trimming. Of about 55,000 clones listed, about 88% were seen once; the top ten hold under 8.5%. The rearrangement links TRBV3-1 (or the pseudogene TRBV3-2) to TRBJ2-1, with 7 bases matching TRBD2. What was sequenced was peripheral blood. The origin of this receptor is a man between 60 and 70 years old with active COVID-19. CDR3 nucleotide sequence: TGTGCCAGCAGGGGAGGGGCGGAGCAGTTCTTC. It is translated as CASRGGAEQFF.